This T cell receptor beta chain was captured by sequencing in a study of blood T cells in healthy people across ages (dated by TCRdb to about 2015). At the level of the whole study: In model experiments, template switching captured roughly one uniquely barcoded TCR beta cDNA molecule for every two T cells. Using deep sequencing normalized with unique cDNA molecular identifiers, the study measured how TCR beta repertoire diversity changes with age. The study analyzed two additional independent replicas of 1 million unique cDNA reads from the same blood draw for two donors, one aged 18 to 30 and one aged 80 or older. To avoid experimental bias, donors of different ages were distributed randomly across sequencing lanes. Donors were grouped into four age groups: young (average 16 years), middle-aged (around 39), aged (roughly 67) and long-lived (about 82).

The roughly 37 donors, aged roughly 6 to 95 years, were systemically healthy Caucasian individuals from Russia. Each donor gave roughly 11 milliliters of peripheral blood, drawn into EDTA-treated Vacutainer tubes. Ficoll-Paque density-gradient centrifugation was used to isolate PBMCs, with at least 7 million per sample. Trizol reagent was used to extract total RNA from the PBMCs, yielding at least 6 micrograms per sample. For every donor, flow cytometry on a PBMC aliquot measured the percentage of naive CD45RAhigh/CD27high T cells. Based on the germline V gene (reference sequence), the CDR1 and CDR2 sequences are LNHDA and SQIVND. The CDR3 numbers 14 residues from cysteine through phenylalanine. The sequence is cut down to CDR3 DNA, 42 bases in frame from base 1. V was cut back by 10 bases and J by 6 bases, leaving a gap of 21 bases between them. The library was made by 5' RACE. The run used an Illumina HiSeq 2500. A second PCR of about 7 to 12 cycles was run with a J-beta primer mix and a sample-barcoded 5' primer. A unique molecular identifier was introduced onto each TCR beta cDNA molecule by a template-switch 5' adaptor carrying 12 random nucleotides. At least 2.5 million CDR3-containing paired-end reads were obtained from each sample. First-strand cDNA synthesis was performed from all RNA using the Mint cDNA synthesis kit, with priming by a TRBC-specific oligonucleotide. Following uracil-DNA glycosylase treatment, a first 18-cycle PCR with universal primers M1SS and BC2_uni_R was performed on all cDNA. Concerning the study's data processing: Each sample was normalized by randomly selecting 1 million high-quality reads, each carrying a distinct molecular identifier. Instead of being binned into consensus sequences, reads that shared molecular identifiers were thrown out. MiTCR, set to a Q25 quality threshold and the strictest error-elimination algorithm, was used for CDR3 identification, clonotype clustering and error correction. A nonparametric unseen species model with Euler transformation was used to estimate a lower bound on total TCR beta diversity. TCRdb's own reprocessing of the public reads used fastp at Q25 and MiXCR and kept productive beta chains. Rows matching on CDR3 protein sequence are summarized as one entry with the most common DNA and genes. TCRdb, not the authors, supplied the V and J calls. This sample is represented by around 1,600,000 distinct CDR3 sequences; 35% to 45% of them were singletons. The ten largest account for 4% of the sample.

What the authors observed across the whole study: Total diversity estimates from one million sequenced T cells were considered lower bounds and underestimates. Observed TCR beta diversity per million T cells fell roughly linearly with age, and a significant reduction was already apparent by age around 40. Conclusive comparison of naive and antigen-experienced compartments was prevented by the profiling of bulk unsorted PBMCs. Compared with the aged group, the long-lived group had more naive CD4+ T cells, fewer expanded clones and increased TCR diversity, a pattern suggesting age selection. The percentage of naive T cells measured by flow cytometry correlated strongly with observed TCR beta diversity. Donor CMV infection status was unknown, potentially confounding age-related changes in expanded clonotypes.

Regarding this clonotype: Its binding antigen is unknown. Base qualities are not at hand, and no much larger clone is one base apart.

Sequencing was done on a sample of blood. The chain joins TRBV19 to TRBJ1-2; TRBD1 might be the D gene, on 5 matching bases. This TCR derives from a woman aged 18 to 35 in good health. The nucleotides are TGTGCCACAAACGCAGGGTATGGGGGGAATGGCTACACCTTC. It translates to CATNAGYGGNGYTF.